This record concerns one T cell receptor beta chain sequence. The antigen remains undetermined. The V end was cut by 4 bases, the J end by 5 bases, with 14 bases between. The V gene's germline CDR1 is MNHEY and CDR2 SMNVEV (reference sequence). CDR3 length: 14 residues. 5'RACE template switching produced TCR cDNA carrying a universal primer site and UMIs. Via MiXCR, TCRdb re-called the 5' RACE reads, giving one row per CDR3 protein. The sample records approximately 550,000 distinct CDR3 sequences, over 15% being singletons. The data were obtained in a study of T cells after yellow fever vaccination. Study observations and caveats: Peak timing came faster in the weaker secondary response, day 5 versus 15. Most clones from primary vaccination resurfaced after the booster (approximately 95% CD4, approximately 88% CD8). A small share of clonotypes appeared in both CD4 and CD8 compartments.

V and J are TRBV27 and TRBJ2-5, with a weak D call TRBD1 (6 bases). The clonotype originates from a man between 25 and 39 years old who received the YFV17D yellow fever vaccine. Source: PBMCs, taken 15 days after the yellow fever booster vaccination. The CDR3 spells CASSSAGTKETQYF. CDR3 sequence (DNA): TGTGCCAGCAGTTCCGCCGGGACAAAGGAGACCCAGTACTTC.